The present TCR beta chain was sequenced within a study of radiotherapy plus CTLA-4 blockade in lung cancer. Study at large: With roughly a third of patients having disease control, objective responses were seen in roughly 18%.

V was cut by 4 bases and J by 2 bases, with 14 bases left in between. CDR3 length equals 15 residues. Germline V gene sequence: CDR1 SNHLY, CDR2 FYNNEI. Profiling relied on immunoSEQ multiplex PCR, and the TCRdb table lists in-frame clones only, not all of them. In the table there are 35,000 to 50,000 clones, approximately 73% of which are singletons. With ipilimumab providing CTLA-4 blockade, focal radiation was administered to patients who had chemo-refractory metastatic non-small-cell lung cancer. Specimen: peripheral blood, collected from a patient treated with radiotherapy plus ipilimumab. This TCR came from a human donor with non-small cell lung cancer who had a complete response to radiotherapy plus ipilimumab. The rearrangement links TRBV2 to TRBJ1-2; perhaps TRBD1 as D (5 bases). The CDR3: CASSGEGAANYGYTF. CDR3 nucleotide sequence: TGTGCCAGCAGTGGGGAAGGGGCAGCGAACTATGGCTACACCTTC.